This T cell receptor beta chain was sequenced for a study of identifying expanded T cells in peripheral blood. Study-wide results and caveats: Across healthy donors, higher total template counts meant significantly greater roughly 2-week count variance. Over about two and four weeks, about 16.4 and 19 clones changed, versus approximately 1.2 between replicates.

No infections or other immune events were documented during collection. The method was immunoSEQ multiplex PCR; TCRdb's version includes in-frame clones alone and lacks a portion of them. The table shows about 100,000 clones, with 80% to 90% occurring only once. To note about this clone: The antigen is unknown.

Trimming took off 2 bases at V and 5 bases at J, with 15 bases between the two ends. CDR1 and CDR2 from the germline V gene are SGHTA and FQGTGA. The CDR3 length is 15 residues. The chain joins TRBV7-3 to TRBJ1-2, with TRBD1 as a possible D gene (6 bases). Input material: blood. The TCR comes from a person aged 18 to 75 in good health. The DNA for the CDR3 is TGTGCCAGCAGCTTAGGCGGGGGGCTAGGGTATGGCTACACCTTC. Its protein is CASSLGGGLGYGYTF. Based on the CDR3 plus reference TRBV7-3 and TRBJ1-2, the full variable domain is GAGVSQTPSNKVTEKGKYVELRCDPISGHTALYWYRQSLGQGPEFLIYFQGTGAADDSGLPNDRFFAVRPEGSVSTLKIQRTERGDSAVYLCASSLGGGLGYGYTFGSGTRLTVV.